Presented here are 11 T cell receptor beta chains from one specimen sequenced in a study of OX40 agonist ivuxolimab in advanced cancers. TCRdb's table, derived via immunoSEQ multiplex PCR, lists solely in-frame clones and lacks some. The data show approximately 70,000 clones, roughly 90% seen once. Specimen: CD4+ or CD8+ T cells sorted from blood, collected in a trial of the OX40 agonist ivuxolimab. The receptors derive from an adult with an advanced solid tumor such as melanoma, head and neck, liver or kidney cancer.

This sequence joins TRBV27 and TRBJ2-7; D is possibly TRBD1 (5 bases). Germline-derived CDR1 and CDR2 are MNHEY and SMNVEV (reference sequence). The ends were cut back, 5 bases at V and 4 bases at J, with 18 bases in the middle. The CDR3 loop spans 15 amino acids. CDR3 DNA: TGTGCCAGCAGTCAGACAGTTCCCAATACTTACGAGCAGTACTTC. This gives the protein CASSQTVPNTYEQYF.

This chain uses TRBV21-1 with TRBJ1-6. TRBV21-1 is a recognized pseudogene. The CDR3 has 12 amino acids. The CDR3 sequence: CATGGRRSPLHF. The CDR3 bases are TGTGCCACCGGAGGCAGGAGATCACCCCTCCACTTT.

This chain uses TRBV18 with TRBJ1-5; perhaps TRBD1 as D (6 bases). The CDR3 runs to 15 residues. Trimming cost V 1 base and J 6 bases, with 13 bases left between them. Germline-derived CDR1 and CDR2 are KGHSH and LQKENI. The CDR3 loop reads CASSPRQAGTQPQHF. In DNA, the CDR3 is TGTGCCAGCTCACCACGACAGGCAGGGACTCAGCCCCAGCATTTT.

The chain is built from TRBV10-2 and TRBJ2-7, with TRBD2 identical over 10 bases. The CDR3 spans 18 residues. Per germline, CDR1 WSHSY and CDR2 SAAADI. V shed 6 bases and J 1 base; nucleotides not matched to a gene: 15. CDR3 coding DNA: TGCGCCAGCAGCGCGACTAGCGGGCATCCCCTGTGGTCCTACGAGCAGTACTTC. The encoded protein is CASSATSGHPLWSYEQYF.

The chain is built from TRBV30 and TRBJ1-1; D possibly corresponds to TRBD1 (5 bases). Trimming shortened V by 3 bases and J by 5 bases, and 16 bases separated the two germline ends. The V gene's germline CDR1 is GTSNPN and CDR2 SVGIG (reference sequence). The CDR3 sequence is 14 residues long. The CDR3 here is CAWSVGTAKTEAFF. The DNA of the CDR3 is TGTGCCTGGAGCGTGGGGACCGCTAAGACTGAAGCTTTCTTT.

The CDR3 protein is CAPTQASTDTQYF. The CDR3 DNA reads TGTGCCCCAACGCAGGCTAGCACAGATACGCAGTATTTT. The rearrangement uses TRBV27 and TRBJ2-3; D gene unclear. Between the trimmed V and J ends, which lost 11 bases and 0 bases, there was a span of 12 bases. The CDR3 totals 13 residues. Germline V gene sequence: CDR1 MNHEY, CDR2 SMNVEV (reference sequence).

The chain employs TRBV9 and TRBJ2-2; 10 bases line up with TRBD2. The CDR3 consists of 17 residues. Germline CDR1 reads SGDLS; CDR2 reads YYNGEE. J lost 3 bases, V lost 4 bases, and 9 bases had no gene match. CDR3 nucleotide sequence: TGTGCCAGCAGCCGGATTCCAGGACTAGCGGACACCGGGGAGCTGTTTTTT. Amino acids: CASSRIPGLADTGELFF.

The chain uses TRBV19 and TRBJ2-1, with 15 bases matching TRBD2. With 5 bases clipped from V and 4 bases from J, the junction kept 9 bases outside the gene matches. CDR1 is LNHDA and CDR2 is SQIVND in the germline V gene (reference sequence). This CDR3 has 18 residues. CDR3 sequence reads: CASSPKPGTSGRYNEQFF. In nucleotides, the CDR3 is TGTGCCAGTAGTCCAAAGCCCGGGACTAGCGGGAGGTACAATGAGCAGTTCTTC.

V is TRBV11-2 and J is TRBJ2-7, with unresolved D. Germline CDR1 reads SGHAT; CDR2 reads FQNNGV. The germline V and J ends were trimmed by 2 bases and 2 bases, with 10 bases remaining between them. The CDR3 is 14 residues long. The CDR3 region has the DNA TGTGCCAGCAGCTTAATCCGGGCCCCCTACGAGCAGTACTTC. This translates into CASSLIRAPYEQYF.

The chain couples TRBV7-9 to TRBJ2-3, with 15 bases fitting TRBD2. The V and J ends lost 5 bases and 6 bases, in that order; junction bases with no gene match: 12. CDR1 and CDR2 from the germline V gene are SEHNR and FQNEAQ (reference sequence). CDR3 length: 18 amino acids. CDR3 in DNA: TGTGCCAGCAGCCCCCGCGGGACTAGCGGGAGGCGGGGGGATACGCAGTATTTT. The encoded protein is CASSPRGTSGRRGDTQYF.

The chain links TRBV30 to TRBJ1-1; D ambiguous. Germline CDR1 is GTSNPN and CDR2 is SVGIG (reference sequence). The CDR3 consists of 12 residues. V gave up 2 bases and J gave up 4 bases, with 8 bases separating them. CDR3 DNA: TGTGCCTGGAGTAGAACAGTCACTGAAGCTTTCTTT. Translating it yields CAWSRTVTEAFF.